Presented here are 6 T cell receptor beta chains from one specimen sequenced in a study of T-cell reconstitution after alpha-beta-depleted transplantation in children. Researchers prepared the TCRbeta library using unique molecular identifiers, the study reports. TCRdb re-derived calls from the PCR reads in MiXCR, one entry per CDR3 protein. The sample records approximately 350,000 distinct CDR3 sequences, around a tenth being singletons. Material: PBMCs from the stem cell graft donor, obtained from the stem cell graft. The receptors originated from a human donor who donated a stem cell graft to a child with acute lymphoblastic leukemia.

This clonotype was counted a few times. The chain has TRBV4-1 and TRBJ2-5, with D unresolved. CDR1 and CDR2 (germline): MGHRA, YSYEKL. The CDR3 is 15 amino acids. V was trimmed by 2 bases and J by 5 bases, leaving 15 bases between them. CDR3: CASSQWDEAQETQYF. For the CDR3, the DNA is TGCGCCAGCAGCCAATGGGATGAGGCCCAGGAGACCCAGTACTTC.

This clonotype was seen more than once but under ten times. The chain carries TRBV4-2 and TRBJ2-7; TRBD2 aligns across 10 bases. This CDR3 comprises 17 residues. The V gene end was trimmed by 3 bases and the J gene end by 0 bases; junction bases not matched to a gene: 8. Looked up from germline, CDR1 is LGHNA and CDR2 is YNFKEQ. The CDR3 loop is CASSQVLGLADSYEQYF. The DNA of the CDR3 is TGTGCCAGCAGCCAGGTCCTCGGACTAGCGGACTCCTACGAGCAGTACTTC.

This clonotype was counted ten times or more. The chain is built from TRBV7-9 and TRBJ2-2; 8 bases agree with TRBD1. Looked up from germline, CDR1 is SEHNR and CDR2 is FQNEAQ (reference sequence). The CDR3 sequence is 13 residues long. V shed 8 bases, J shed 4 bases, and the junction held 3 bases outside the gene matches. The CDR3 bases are TGTGCCAGCGGGCAGGGGGCCACCGGGGAGCTGTTTTTT. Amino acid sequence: CASGQGATGELFF.

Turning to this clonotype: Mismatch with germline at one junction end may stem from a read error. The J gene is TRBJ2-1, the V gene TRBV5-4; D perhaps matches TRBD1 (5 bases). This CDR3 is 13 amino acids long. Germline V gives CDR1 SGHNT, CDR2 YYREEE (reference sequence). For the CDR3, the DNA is TGTGCCAGCAGCTTCGGCCTGGACAATGACCAGTTCTTC. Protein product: CASSFGLDNDQFF.

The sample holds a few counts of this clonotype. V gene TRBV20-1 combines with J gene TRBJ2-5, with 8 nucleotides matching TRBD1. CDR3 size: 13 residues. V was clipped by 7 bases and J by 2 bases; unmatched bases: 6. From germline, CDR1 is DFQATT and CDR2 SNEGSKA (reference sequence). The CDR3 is CSGQGSVQETQYF. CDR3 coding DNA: TGCAGTGGACAGGGGAGTGTACAAGAGACCCAGTACTTC.

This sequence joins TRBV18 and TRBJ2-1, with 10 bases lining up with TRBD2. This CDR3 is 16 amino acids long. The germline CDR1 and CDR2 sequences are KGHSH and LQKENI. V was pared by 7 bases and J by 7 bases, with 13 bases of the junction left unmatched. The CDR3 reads CASWAPAGGPRNEQFF. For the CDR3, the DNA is TGTGCCAGCTGGGCCCCAGCGGGAGGGCCAAGAAATGAGCAGTTCTTC.